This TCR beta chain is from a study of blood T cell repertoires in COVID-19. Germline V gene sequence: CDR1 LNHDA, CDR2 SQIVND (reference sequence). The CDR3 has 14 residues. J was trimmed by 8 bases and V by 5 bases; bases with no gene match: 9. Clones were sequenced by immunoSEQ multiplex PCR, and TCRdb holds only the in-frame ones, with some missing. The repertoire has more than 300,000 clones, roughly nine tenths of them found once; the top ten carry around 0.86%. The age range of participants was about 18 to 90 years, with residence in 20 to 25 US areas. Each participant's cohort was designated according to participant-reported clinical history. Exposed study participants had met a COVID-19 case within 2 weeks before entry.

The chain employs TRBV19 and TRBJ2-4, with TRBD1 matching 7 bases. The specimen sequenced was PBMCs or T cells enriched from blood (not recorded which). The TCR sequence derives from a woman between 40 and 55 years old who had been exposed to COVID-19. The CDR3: CASSFNPRGHIQYF. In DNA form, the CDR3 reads TGTGCCAGTAGTTTTAACCCTAGGGGGCACATTCAGTACTTC.